Each of the 10 T cell receptor beta chains below was sequenced from the same sample in a study of a mutant IDH1 vaccine in newly diagnosed glioma. The method was immunoSEQ multiplex PCR; TCRdb's version includes in-frame clones alone and lacks a portion of them. The table has over 50,000 clones, approximately 82% seen once. Documented time point: week 5, during vaccination. The content of each vaccine dose was 300 ug of mutant IDH1 20-mer peptide, and topical imiquimod accompanied it. Their antigen targets remain unknown. Sample: PBMCs, taken from a glioma patient whose treatment included an IDH1 peptide vaccine. All receptors derive from a young man with glioma.

This clone appeared once. The chain couples TRBV7-8 to TRBJ2-2; TRBD2 agrees at 8 bases. Germline lookup yields CDR1 SGHVS and CDR2 FQNEAQ. There are 15 residues in the CDR3. V lost 4 bases to trimming and J lost 5 bases; unmatched junction nucleotides: 6. Written as DNA, the CDR3 is TGTGCCAGCAGCTGGGGGGGACTAGGGACCGGGGAGCTGTTTTTT. This encodes CASSWGGLGTGELFF.

This clone was detected once. Likely a read error: the CDR3 ends without its conserved phenylalanine or tryptophan. This sequence joins TRBV27 and TRBJ1-2; D is unclear. Per the germline V gene, CDR1 is MNHEY and CDR2 is SMNVEV (reference sequence). This CDR3 is built from 13 residues. Trimming pared 3 bases from V and 6 bases from J, leaving 11 bases between. CDR3 DNA sequence: TGTGCCAGCAGTTTTAGAACAACCGATGGCTACACCCTC. It is translated as CASSFRTTDGYTL.

This chain connects TRBV6-1 to TRBJ2-1, with no clear D. V lost 8 bases to trimming and J lost 1 base, with 15 bases between them. CDR3 length: 15 amino acids. Germline V lookup: CDR1 MNHNS, CDR2 SASEGT. CDR3 residues: CASEPFGPSYNEQFF. CDR3 bases: TGTGCCAGCGAACCTTTCGGGCCATCCTACAATGAGCAGTTCTTC.

The chain is built from TRBV4-1 and TRBJ2-2; 9 bases agree with TRBD1. CDR3 length equals 16 residues. CDR1 and CDR2 (germline): MGHRA, YSYEKL. V shed 2 bases and J 3 bases; nucleotides not matched to a gene: 4. CDR3 nucleotides: TGCGCCAGCAGCCAATACAGACAGGGGGACACCGGGGAGCTGTTTTTT. It specifies CASSQYRQGDTGELFF.

This chain connects TRBV11-3 to TRBJ2-7; no clear D. The ends were cut back, 2 bases at V and 2 bases at J, with 7 bases in the middle. The CDR3 totals 13 residues. Germline V gene data show CDR1 as SGHNT and CDR2 as YENEEA. CDR3 in DNA: TGTGCCAGCAGCTTATCACAGACCTACGAGCAGTACTTC. As protein: CASSLSQTYEQYF. Complete variable domain (other parts from reference TRBV11-3 and TRBJ2-7): EAGVVQSPRYKIIEKKQPVAFWCNPISGHNTLYWYLQNLGQGPELLIRYENEEAVDDSQLPKDRFSAERLKGVDSTLKIQPAELGDSAVYLCASSLSQTYEQYFGPGTRLTVT.

In its sample, this clone was seen once. At one end the junction does not follow the germline gene, possibly because of a read error. In the same sample, other DNA sequences code for this CDR3. The gene calls are TRBV4-1 and TRBJ1-1; TRBD1 agrees at 7 bases. The CDR3 runs to 16 residues. The germline V gene encodes CDR1 MGHRA and CDR2 YSYEKL. The CDR3: CASSQAPGQLNTEAFF. Here the CDR3 DNA reads TGTGCCAGCAGCCAAGCTCCGGGACAGCTGAACACTGAAGCTTTCTTT.

This clone was recorded a few times. The chain joins TRBV11-2 to TRBJ2-7, with D possibly called TRBD1 or TRBD2 (5 bases each). Germline assignment: CDR1 SGHAT and CDR2 FQNNGV. The CDR3 contains 17 residues. V was shortened by 1 base and J by 6 bases, with 22 bases between the two germline ends. The CDR3 DNA follows: TGTGCCAGCAGCTTAGTGGAAGGCAGGGTCGGGGTCTCCGAGCAGTACTTC. This codes for CASSLVEGRVGVSEQYF.

This chain links TRBV28 with TRBJ1-2; D call uncertain. The CDR3 has 13 residues. Germline V gene sequence: CDR1 MDHEN, CDR2 SYDVKM. Trimming took 6 bases from V and 10 from J, leaving 18 bases between them. CDR3 in DNA: TGTGCCAGCAGGCTACTCGGTAGGAACACCTACACCTTC. Protein: CASRLLGRNTYTF.

The chain couples TRBV10-3 to TRBJ2-7, with D unclear. The length of the CDR3 is 13 residues. Germline V lookup: CDR1 ENHRY, CDR2 SYGVKD. V lost 0 bases and J 0 bases, leaving 3 bases between the germline ends. CDR3 loop: CAISESFSYEQYF. DNA of the CDR3: TGTGCCATCAGTGAGTCGTTCTCCTACGAGCAGTACTTC.

The chain links TRBV19 to TRBJ1-2; maybe TRBD1 (5 bases). The CDR3 runs to 13 residues. V shed 3 bases and J shed 7 bases, with 12 bases lying between them. Germline lookup yields CDR1 LNHDA and CDR2 SQIVND (reference sequence). CDR3 amino acids: CASSMGGASGYTF. The CDR3 DNA sequence: TGTGCCAGTAGTATGGGGGGAGCGTCTGGCTACACCTTC.